This TCR beta chain was obtained from a study of T-cell reconstitution after alpha-beta-depleted transplantation in children. On this clonotype: Its antigen is unknown.

During its preparation, the TCRbeta library received unique molecular identifiers. TCRdb re-called the PCR reads with MiXCR, one entry per CDR3 protein. The sample consists of some 260,000 distinct CDR3 sequences, under 30% of them appearing once. This CDR3 is 14 amino acids long. V was trimmed by 3 bases and J by 3 bases, leaving 11 bases between them. CDR1 SGHRS and CDR2 YFSETQ come from the germline V gene. Overall study findings and caveats: Surviving recipient cells, namely T cells and thymic progenitors, were the source of high day-60 TCRbeta diversity in some patients. A year had passed since transplant, and T-cell counts and diversity by then came mostly from newly produced T cells. Several hundred expanded graft clones reportedly gave rise to the alpha-beta T cells present about two months after transplant.

The clonotype comes from a female patient between 2 and 15 years old who had a stem cell transplant for congenital amegakaryocytic thrombocytopenia, so the T cells may come from the graft donor. The source was PBMCs, mostly from graft donor cells, collected 360 days after TCRalphabeta/CD19-depleted stem cell transplant. The V call is TRBV5-1, the J call TRBJ2-3; TRBD1 is a possible D gene (6 bases). CDR3 nucleotides: TGCGCCAGCAGCTACCATACAGGGACAGATACGCAGTATTTT. This translates into CASSYHTGTDTQYF.